This T cell receptor (beta chain) was retrieved from a study of T cells expressing NK-cell markers. At the level of the study: Sorted CD3+CD56-NKG2C+, CD3+CD56+NKG2C+ and CD3+CD56+NKG2C- T cells supplied the TCR beta repertoires. The eight sequenced donors comprised seven who were HCMV-seropositive and one who was seronegative.

Overall study results and limits: Certain NKG2C+ T cell clones were expanded, and their HCMV specificity remained unclear.

This CDR3 contains 14 residues. Germline CDR1 reads DFQATT; CDR2 reads SNEGSKA (reference sequence). TCRdb reanalyzed the 5' RACE reads, giving one entry per CDR3 protein sequence and no DNA. The sample shows some 600,000 distinct CDR3 sequences, and roughly 3.5% sits with its ten largest clones. Notes on this clonotype: Its antigen remains unidentified.

The origin of this receptor is a man younger than 35 in good health. The chain has TRBV20-1 and TRBJ2-1; TCRdb reports TRBD1, a call that lacks DNA to check it against. Input material: blood T cells: a sorted CD56 or NKG2C T cell subset, CD4+ or CD8+ T cells, or bulk PBMC T cells (not recorded which). The CDR3 here is CSARRTGDYNEQFF.